This T cell receptor beta chain was identified during a study of T cell responses to AZD1222 COVID-19 vaccine (dated by TCRdb to the early 2020s). Turning to the overall study: TCR sequencing was performed for 230 to 250 trial participants, of whom about 200 were given two doses of AZD1222 and 26 were given two doses of MenACWY control vaccine. Enrollment into the trials was organized by age into subgroups of 18-55, 56-69 and 70-plus years, and those subgroups contained approximately 150, 30 and 60 TCR-sequenced participants, respectively. Paper-wide results and their limitations: Nearly half of unique spike-specific TCRs reportedly recognized epitopes outside regions mutated in the B.1.351 and B.1.1.7 variants. Spike-specific TCR breadth and depth rose significantly after two AZD1222 doses compared with day 0 and with MenACWY recipients. Participants were mostly white British and included more females than males, and it was suggested by the authors that clonal diversity may have been underestimated. Because no day 14 peak-response samples were available, the repertoires could be characterized only after the peak T cell response. Conclusions about previously exposed vaccinees were limited because only six AZD1222 recipients were SARS-CoV-2 seropositive at baseline. In the small 56-69-year group, the increase in depth fell short of significance, most likely because of low power. The whole spike protein was spanned by vaccine-associated CD4 TCRs, and dominant responses were seen in regions 160-218 and 743-854.

CDR1 and CDR2, per the germline V gene (reference sequence), are MNHEY and SMNVEV. Trimming leaves V shorter by 5 bases and J shorter by 7 bases, with the junction holding 4 bases beyond the gene matches. Taken from cysteine to phenylalanine, the CDR3 has 15 residues. Only the CDR3 region is kept as DNA, spanning 45 bases read in frame from base 1. The CDR3 regions of human TCRbeta chains were analyzed by immunosequencing. As for how the authors treated the data: TCRs in the repertoires were matched against a reference library of SARS-CoV-2-specific TCRs that had been generated with the MIRA antigen-specificity platform. Breadth was defined as the fraction of unique TCRs that were SARS-CoV-2-associated. Depth was defined as the fraction of total T cells that were SARS-CoV-2-associated. Using the MIRA data, every spike-specific TCR was mapped to the spike region that the TCR reacted to and assigned to either a CD4 or a CD8 class. Log10-transformed breadth and depth values were compared by one-way ANOVA with Sidak's multiple comparisons tests. Held by TCRdb, this immuneACCESS table contains in-frame sequences only and omits some clones. Under half of the omission traces to an unresolved V gene where checked; the cause of the rest is unknown. V and J calls plus clone size are reproduced from that table; the DNA served to infer D and trimming. The sample table shows more than 150,000 clones, and approximately 94% are seen once. The ten largest clones take up 1.5% to 2% of the sample.

A note on this clone: This receptor's antigen is unknown. Per-nucleotide qualities are absent, and no much larger clonotype sits a single base away.

Taken with the paper, the label for time point translates to: about 28 days (+/-7) after the second vaccine dose. AZD1222 recipients given second doses at about 4 weeks or at about 12 weeks were pooled, since spike-specific TCR depth and breadth were not found to differ between the two schedules. Vaccinee samples were obtained from the UK trials COV001 and COV002, which included a single-blind randomized controlled phase 2/3 trial of AZD1222 (ChAdOx1 nCoV-19) in healthy adults. For TCRbeta chain sequencing, PBMC samples were collected from trial participants at day 0 and at day 28 after the second dose.

The TCR was taken from an adult who received the AZD1222 COVID-19 vaccine. The sequenced sample was peripheral blood, obtained 28 days after the second AZD1222 dose. In this chain, TRBV27 is recombined with TRBJ2-1, and TRBD2 matches 14 of the central bases. The CDR3 region has the sequence CASSQGTSGSNEQFF. The bases read TGTGCCAGCAGTCAGGGGACTAGCGGGAGTAATGAGCAGTTCTTC.